This T cell receptor (beta chain) was recovered during a study of a mutant IDH1 vaccine in newly diagnosed glioma. Across the whole study: Vaccinations were initiated 4-6 weeks following radiotherapy alone, or were given together with temozolomide cycles. Regarding the study as a whole: Most patients, 90% to 95%, showed vaccine-induced immune responses. With respect to changes in top peripheral T cell clonotypes, pseudoprogression seemed unrelated.

TCRdb's table, derived via immunoSEQ multiplex PCR, lists solely in-frame clones and lacks some. The sample yields about 68,000 clones, approximately 88% seen once. Comment on this clone: Its antigen is currently unknown.

Documented time point: week 35, safety follow-up. All doses held 300 ug of mutant IDH1 20-mer peptide, with topical imiquimod. This TCR derives from a man aged 18 to 35 with glioma. This specimen was PBMCs, taken from a glioma patient whose treatment included an IDH1 peptide vaccine.

CDR3 protein: CASSLRVGSEQYF. The CDR3 DNA reads as TGTGCCAGTAGTCTCAGGGTGGGGTCCGAGCAGTACTTC. The V gene is TRBV19, the J gene TRBJ2-7; possibly TRBD1 for D (5 bases). Germline CDR1 reads LNHDA; CDR2 reads SQIVND (reference sequence). V was trimmed by 5 bases and J by 6 bases, leaving 14 bases between them. The CDR3 extends over 13 amino acids.